The 18 T cell receptor beta chains listed next were all sequenced from one sample in a study of blood T cell repertoires in COVID-19. TCRdb's copy holds only in-frame clones and misses some; the assay was immunoSEQ multiplex PCR. The sample lists about 370,000 clones; 70% to 90% were seen once. The sequenced sample was peripheral blood. Receptors were obtained from a woman aged 30 to 39 with COVID-19, enrolled during active disease.

In its sample, this clone was seen a few times. The V call is TRBV19, the J call TRBJ1-1; possibly TRBD1 for D (5 bases). Between the trimmed V and J ends, which lost 6 bases and 7 bases, there was a span of 6 bases. In germline, CDR1 is LNHDA, CDR2 SQIVND (reference sequence). The CDR3 has 10 residues. CDR3 protein: CASRDNEAFF. Written as DNA, the CDR3 is TGTGCCAGTAGGGACAATGAAGCTTTCTTT.

The chain employs TRBV6-5 and TRBJ2-2; 9 nucleotides match TRBD1. J lost 4 bases, V lost 7 bases, and 7 bases had no gene match. The germline V gene has CDR1 MNHEY and CDR2 SVGAGI. CDR3 length: 15 residues. The CDR3 sequence: CASTQGQGRTGELFF. CDR3 in DNA: TGTGCCAGCACCCAAGGACAGGGGCGCACCGGGGAGCTGTTTTTT.

J is TRBJ2-1 and V is TRBV24-1; D is unresolved. The germline CDR1 and CDR2 sequences are KGHDR and SFDVKD. The V end lost 6 bases, the J end lost 5 bases, and 13 bases lay between the germline ends. This CDR3 contains 14 residues. CDR3 region: CATSIRVFHNEQFF. The CDR3 DNA reads TGTGCCACCAGTATCCGCGTTTTTCACAATGAGCAGTTCTTC.

The chain uses TRBV10-3 and TRBJ2-3, with 10 bases matching TRBD2. The CDR3 is made up of 17 amino acids. Looked up from germline, CDR1 is ENHRY and CDR2 is SYGVKD. Trimming at V came to 2 bases and at J to 4 bases, leaving 9 bases not matched to a gene. DNA of the CDR3: TGTGCCATCAGTGAGAGGACTAGCGGATCCACCCCAGATACGCAGTATTTT. This encodes CAISERTSGSTPDTQYF.

The J gene is TRBJ1-2, the V gene TRBV18; a weak D match, TRBD1 (6 bases). The CDR3 has 14 residues. With 3 bases removed from V and 8 bases from J, the gap between germline ends came to 16 bases. Germline V gene lookup returns CDR1 KGHSH and CDR2 LQKENI. DNA of the CDR3: TGTGCCAGCTCACCGGGGTCAGGGGCTGAAGGCTACACCTTC. Its protein is CASSPGSGAEGYTF.

The chain joins TRBV7-2 to TRBJ2-5; 13 nucleotides match TRBD2. This CDR3 spans 16 amino acids. Germline V gene lookup returns CDR1 SGHTA and CDR2 FQGNSA. V was clipped by 4 bases and J by 1 base; unmatched bases: 3. The CDR3 loop is CASSSRLAGGQETQYF. The DNA for the CDR3 is TGTGCCAGCAGCTCCAGACTAGCGGGGGGCCAAGAGACCCAGTACTTC.

This chain uses TRBV7-9 with TRBJ2-5; 10 positions match TRBD1. V shed 1 base and J 2 bases; nucleotides not matched to a gene: 1. The CDR3 has 15 residues. Germline-derived CDR1 and CDR2 are SEHNR and FQNEAQ (reference sequence). The CDR3 is CASSLGTGGQETQYF. The CDR3 nucleotides read TGTGCCAGCAGCTTAGGGACAGGGGGTCAAGAGACCCAGTACTTC.

This chain joins TRBV5-1 and TRBJ2-6; 9 bases are shared with TRBD1. Trimming at V came to 5 bases and at J to 4 bases, leaving 4 bases not matched to a gene. The CDR3 spans 15 residues. Germline V CDR1 and CDR2: SGHRS, YFSETQ. As DNA, the CDR3 is TGCGCCAGCAGACAGGGGGCGGCAGGGGCCAACGTCCTGACTTTC. Translated, it gives CASRQGAAGANVLTF.

The V call is TRBV2, the J call TRBJ2-6; 10 bases fit TRBD2. Germline V gives CDR1 SNHLY, CDR2 FYNNEI. The trim removed 5 bases at V and 2 bases at J, leaving 3 bases unmatched. The CDR3 length is 16 residues. The CDR3 region is CASSPTSGTGANVLTF. CDR3 DNA: TGTGCCAGCAGTCCCACTAGCGGGACTGGGGCCAACGTCCTGACTTTC.

CDR3 loop: CASSSAGQVDEAFF. CDR3 sequence (DNA): TGCGCCAGCAGCTCCGCGGGACAGGTAGACGAAGCTTTCTTT. V gene TRBV5-1 combines with J gene TRBJ1-1; 8 nucleotides match TRBD1. Germline V CDR1 and CDR2: SGHRS, YFSETQ. The CDR3 has 14 residues. The J segment lost 8 bases and the V segment lost 3 bases, leaving 9 bases of the junction unmatched.

V is TRBV7-6 and J is TRBJ2-6; the match to TRBD1 covers 8 bases. CDR3 length: 16 residues. The germline V gene has CDR1 SGHVS and CDR2 FNYEAQ. Trimming took 4 bases from V and 4 from J; bases not matched to a gene: 6. As DNA, the CDR3 is TGTGCCAGCAGCTCCCGGACAGGGAAAGGGGCCAACGTCCTGACTTTC. Protein: CASSSRTGKGANVLTF.

V is TRBV20-1 and J is TRBJ2-7, with TRBD2 matching 9 bases. The CDR3 length is 14 residues. J was trimmed by 3 bases and V by 3 bases; bases with no gene match: 6. CDR1 is DFQATT, CDR2 SNEGSKA, per germline (reference sequence). The CDR3 nucleotides read TGCAGTGCTAGTCCCGGGACTAGCAGCTACGAGCAGTACTTC. Translated: CSASPGTSSYEQYF.

This clone was detected a few times. The chain joins TRBV2 to TRBJ2-3; TRBD2 aligns across 7 bases. J was trimmed by 4 bases and V by 0 bases; bases with no gene match: 7. The CDR3 extends over 16 amino acids. Germline lookup yields CDR1 SNHLY and CDR2 FYNNEI. In nucleotides, the CDR3 is TGTGCCAGCAGTGAAGCGATGGGCGGGAGCGCAGATACGCAGTATTTT. It codes for CASSEAMGGSADTQYF.

The rearrangement joins TRBV28 to TRBJ2-3; TRBD1 agrees at 7 bases. There are 14 residues in the CDR3. Germline-derived CDR1 and CDR2 are MDHEN and SYDVKM. V shed 8 bases and J 3 bases; nucleotides not matched to a gene: 8. The CDR3 sequence is CASLMVQGTDTQYF. In nucleotides, the CDR3 is TGTGCCAGCCTTATGGTACAGGGGACAGATACGCAGTATTTT.

The rearrangement links TRBV5-1 to TRBJ2-1; possible D gene TRBD2, 6 bases. This CDR3 region has 15 residues. Germline assignment: CDR1 SGHRS and CDR2 YFSETQ. The V end was cut by 0 bases, the J end by 1 base, with 8 bases between. The CDR3 loop reads CASSLDGSSYNEQFF. CDR3 nucleotides: TGCGCCAGCAGCTTGGACGGGAGTTCCTACAATGAGCAGTTCTTC.

V gene TRBV14 combines with J gene TRBJ1-3; D is undetermined. The V and J ends lost 6 bases and 3 bases respectively, with 9 bases between them. CDR3 length: 13 residues. From germline, CDR1 is SGHDN and CDR2 FVKESK. CDR3 in DNA: TGTGCCAGCAGTAACAGCGGTGGAAACACCATATATTTT. Its translation: CASSNSGGNTIYF.

This chain joins TRBV3-1 (or the pseudogene TRBV3-2) and TRBJ1-3; D gene uncertain. Germline V CDR1 and CDR2: LGHDT, YNNKEL (reference sequence). The CDR3 sequence is 14 residues long. Trimming stripped 4 bases from V and 4 bases from J, with 11 bases between. CDR3: CASSPSRSGNTIYF. Written as DNA, the CDR3 is TGTGCCAGCAGCCCTAGTAGGTCGGGAAACACCATATATTTT.

The chain uses TRBV6-5 and TRBJ1-4, with D unclear. Germline loops: CDR1 MNHEY, CDR2 SVGAGI. The germline V and J ends were trimmed by 1 base and 8 bases, with 14 bases remaining between them. CDR3 size: 15 residues. This CDR3 reads CASSYYRGKEEKLFF. DNA for the CDR3: TGTGCCAGCAGTTACTACCGGGGTAAAGAAGAAAAACTGTTTTTT.